This T cell receptor beta chain was sequenced for a study of cytomegalovirus exposure and HLA in healthy donors. The PCR ran on 60 Vbeta and 13 Jbeta primers. The assay was immunoSEQ multiplex PCR, and TCRdb's table has in-frame clones only and misses some. This table holds 90,000 to 110,000 clones, 69% found once. The CDR3 runs 11 residues. Germline V gives CDR1 GTSNPN, CDR2 SVGIG (reference sequence). Between the trimmed V and J ends, which lost 0 bases and 5 bases, there was a span of 4 bases. Sequencing input: PBMCs. This sequence joins TRBV30 and TRBJ2-5, with D uncertain. The TCR sequence derives from a woman aged 65 to 85 in good health and CMV-seropositive. The CDR3 DNA follows: TGTGCCTGGAGTGTTGGCGAGACCCAGTACTTC. The encoded protein is CAWSVGETQYF.